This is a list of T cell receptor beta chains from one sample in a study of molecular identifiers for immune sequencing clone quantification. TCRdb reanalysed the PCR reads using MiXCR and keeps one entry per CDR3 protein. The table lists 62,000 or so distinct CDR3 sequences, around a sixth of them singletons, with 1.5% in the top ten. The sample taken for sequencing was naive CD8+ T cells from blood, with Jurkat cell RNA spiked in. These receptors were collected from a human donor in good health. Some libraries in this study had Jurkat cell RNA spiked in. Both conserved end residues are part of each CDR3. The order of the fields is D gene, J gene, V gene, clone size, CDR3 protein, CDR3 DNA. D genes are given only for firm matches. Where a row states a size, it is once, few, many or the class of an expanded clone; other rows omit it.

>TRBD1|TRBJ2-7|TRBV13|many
CASSLISTGADEQYF
TGTGCCAGCAGCCTAATCTCGACAGGGGCTGACGAGCAGTACTTC
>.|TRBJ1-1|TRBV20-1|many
CSANRDILEAFF
TGCAGTGCTAACCGGGACATCCTAGAAGCTTTCTTT
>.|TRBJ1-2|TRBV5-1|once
CASGLVVRDYGYTF
TGCGCCAGCGGCTTGGTCGTTCGGGACTATGGCTACACCTTC
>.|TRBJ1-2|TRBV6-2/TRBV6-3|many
CAAINRGRAFNYGYTF
TGTGCCGCCATAAACCGGGGGCGAGCTTTTAACTATGGCTACACCTTC
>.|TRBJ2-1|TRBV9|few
CASSATGYNEQFF
TGTGCCAGCAGCGCAACAGGGTACAATGAGCAGTTCTTC
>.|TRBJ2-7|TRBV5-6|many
CASSGPDGAYEQYF
TGTGCCAGCAGCGGGCCGGACGGTGCCTACGAGCAGTACTTC
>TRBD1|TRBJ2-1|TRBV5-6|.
CASGFQGGTGPFDEQFF
TGTGCCAGCGGCTTCCAAGGGGGGACAGGGCCTTTTGATGAGCAGTTCTTC
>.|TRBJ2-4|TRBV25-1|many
CASSGPTMGRNIQYF
TGTGCCAGCAGTGGTCCCACAATGGGCCGAAACATTCAGTACTTC
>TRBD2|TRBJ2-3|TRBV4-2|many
CASSPRASGDTDTQYF
TGTGCCAGCAGCCCCCGCGCTAGCGGGGACACAGATACGCAGTATTTT
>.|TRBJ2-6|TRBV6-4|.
CASSPTASGANVLTF
TGTGCCAGCAGCCCGACCGCCTCTGGGGCCAACGTCCTGACTTTC
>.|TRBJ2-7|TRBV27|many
CASSQKQGYEQYF
TGTGCCAGCAGTCAAAAACAGGGCTACGAGCAGTACTTC
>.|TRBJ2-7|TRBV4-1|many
CASSSIAIHEQYF
TGCGCCAGCAGCTCCATAGCTATCCACGAGCAGTACTTC
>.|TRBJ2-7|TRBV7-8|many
CASSPPAYEQYF
TGTGCCAGCAGCCCACCCGCCTACGAGCAGTACTTC
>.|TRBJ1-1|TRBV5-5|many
CASSLWDKLNEAFF
TGTGCCAGCAGCTTGTGGGACAAACTTAATGAAGCTTTCTTT
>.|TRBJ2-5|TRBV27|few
CASSLYSGGVTPQETQYF
TGTGCCAGCAGTCTTTACTCAGGTGGGGTAACTCCCCAAGAGACCCAGTACTTC
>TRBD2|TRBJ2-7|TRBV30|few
CAWSGILGRGLNEQYF
TGTGCCTGGAGTGGGATCCTCGGGAGGGGCCTAAACGAGCAGTACTTC
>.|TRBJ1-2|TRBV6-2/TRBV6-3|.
CASSYAHGDGYTF
TGTGCCAGCAGTTACGCCCACGGGGATGGCTACACCTTC